This T cell receptor beta chain was sequenced for a study of cytomegalovirus exposure and HLA in healthy donors. Regarding the study as a whole: A later analysis reportedly found fewer N-insertions in an Asian-associated ancestry cluster than the roughly 670-donor mean. It was reportedly the case that the classifier diagnosed cytomegalovirus status with high specificity and sensitivity. As immune exposure information, only CMV serostatus was available. An apparent linkage of common viral pathogens to several of the most significant clusters emerged in a later analysis.

V lost 2 bases to trimming and J lost 0 bases; unmatched junction nucleotides: 1. CDR3 length equals 15 residues. Germline-derived CDR1 and CDR2 are MNHEY and SVGAGI. Primers included in the PCR were 60 Vbeta and 13 Jbeta primers. Profiling relied on immunoSEQ multiplex PCR, and the TCRdb table lists in-frame clones only, not all of them. The sample has 100,000 or so clones, around 74% seen once. Concerning this clone itself: Its antigen is not identified.

The sample comprised PBMCs. This sequence was found in a man aged 25 to 40 in good health and CMV-seropositive. The gene calls are TRBV6-5 and TRBJ2-1; TRBD2 aligns across 7 bases. CDR3 sequence (DNA): TGTGCCAGCAGTTACCGGACTAGCTCCTACAATGAGCAGTTCTTC. Translation gives CASSYRTSSYNEQFF.